Listed below are T cell receptor beta chains from one sample, sequenced in a study of T cells after yellow fever vaccination. TCRdb itself ran the 5' RACE reads through MiXCR, one entry per CDR3 protein. The repertoire holds a few hundred thousand distinct CDR3 sequences, with approximately 13% as singletons. The starting material was CD4+ T cells sorted from PBMCs, obtained 15 days after the yellow fever booster vaccination. The receptors were gathered from a young man who received the YFV17D yellow fever vaccine. Both conserved end residues are trimmed from each CDR3. The order of the fields is J gene, V gene, CDR3 protein.

j_gene: TRBJ2-7
v_gene: TRBV3-1
CDR3aa: ASSQDWGKGGHEQY

j_gene: TRBJ1-4
v_gene: TRBV5-1
CDR3aa: ASSREIDEKLF

j_gene: TRBJ1-2
v_gene: TRBV7-2
CDR3aa: ASSSGGGHYGYT

j_gene: TRBJ2-2
v_gene: TRBV23-1
CDR3aa: ASSHPGWTGEEHGELF

j_gene: TRBJ1-4
v_gene: TRBV20-1
CDR3aa: SARSQNEKLF

j_gene: TRBJ1-1
v_gene: TRBV20-1
CDR3aa: SARVQGGTEAF

j_gene: TRBJ1-2
v_gene: TRBV5-4
CDR3aa: ASKPPGSNYGYT

j_gene: TRBJ2-3
v_gene: TRBV5-4
CDR3aa: ASSRGSGGMNTQY

j_gene: TRBJ2-1
v_gene: TRBV20-1
CDR3aa: SARSTSGGLWENEQF

j_gene: TRBJ1-6
v_gene: TRBV6-1
CDR3aa: ASSEGRSPLH

j_gene: TRBJ1-6
v_gene: TRBV6-1
CDR3aa: ASSEARTGTNTLH

j_gene: TRBJ2-6
v_gene: TRBV15
CDR3aa: ATSRASGVLT

j_gene: TRBJ1-5
v_gene: TRBV7-8
CDR3aa: ASTTRGNQPQH

j_gene: TRBJ1-5
v_gene: TRBV7-9
CDR3aa: ASSWTGSNQPQH

j_gene: TRBJ1-1
v_gene: TRBV27
CDR3aa: ASSWGTGLSNTEAF

j_gene: TRBJ2-6
v_gene: TRBV10-2
CDR3aa: ASSSGHSGAGANVLT

j_gene: TRBJ1-2
v_gene: TRBV24-1
CDR3aa: ATSERTGLDGYT

j_gene: TRBJ2-5
v_gene: TRBV29-1
CDR3aa: SVVRYQETQY

j_gene: TRBJ2-6
v_gene: TRBV18
CDR3aa: ASSPKRNSGANVLT

j_gene: TRBJ2-3
v_gene: TRBV3-1
CDR3aa: ATQTSAGADTQY

j_gene: TRBJ1-4
v_gene: TRBV5-6
CDR3aa: ASRTARGGKLF

j_gene: TRBJ2-3
v_gene: TRBV5-6
CDR3aa: ASSTRGGFIDTQY

j_gene: TRBJ2-1
v_gene: TRBV18
CDR3aa: ASSPPASVNEQF